This is a list of T cell receptor beta chains from one sample in a study of cytomegalovirus exposure and HLA in healthy donors. Using immunoSEQ multiplex PCR, the repertoire was profiled, and TCRdb retains in-frame clones only, with some absent. The sample contains about 140,000 clones, 88% of which appear only once. Sequenced: PBMCs. The source is a woman between 18 and 29 years old in good health and CMV-seropositive. Both conserved end residues are part of each CDR3. A D gene is named only where the DNA matches it firmly. Clone size is stated in some rows and not others, as once, few, many or a class when expanded.

TRBV25-1,-,TRBJ2-7,TRBD2,CASSERGGSYEQYF,TGTGCCAGCAGTGAGCGGGGGGGCTCCTACGAGCAGTACTTC
TRBV7-2,-,TRBJ2-6,-,CASSLVLSGANVLTF,TGTGCCAGCAGCTTAGTTCTCTCTGGGGCCAACGTCCTGACTTTC
TRBV5-4,-,TRBJ2-1,TRBD1,CASSLPGDRGGYEQFF,TGTGCCAGCAGCTTGCCCGGGGACAGGGGAGGATATGAGCAGTTCTTC
TRBV7-7,-,TRBJ2-5,TRBD1,CASSPGTGVQETQYF,TGTGCTAGCAGCCCCGGGACAGGGGTCCAAGAGACCCAGTACTTC
TRBV2,-,TRBJ2-1,-,CASSEGPPGSGQQFF,TGTGCCAGCAGTGAAGGACCCCCGGGGAGCGGGCAGCAGTTCTTC
TRBV28,-,TRBJ1-2,-,CASSPLDRFYGYTF,TGTGCCAGCAGTCCCTTAGACAGATTCTATGGCTACACCTTC
TRBV18,-,TRBJ2-1,TRBD2,CASSPSGGNEQFF,TGTGCCAGCTCACCGAGCGGGGGTAATGAGCAGTTCTTC
TRBV6-4,once,TRBJ2-1,TRBD2,CASSRLAGREEQFF,TGTGCCAGCAGCCGACTAGCGGGGAGAGAAGAGCAGTTCTTC
TRBV4-1,-,TRBJ1-4,-,CASSQERGGRKLRNEKLFF,TGCGCCAGCAGCCAAGAAAGGGGGGGACGCAAGCTAAGAAATGAAAAACTGTTTTTT
TRBV6-1,-,TRBJ2-5,TRBD2,CASSDVAGGNQETQYF,TGTGCCAGCAGTGACGTAGCGGGGGGAAACCAAGAGACCCAGTACTTC
TRBV18,-,TRBJ1-6,TRBD1,CASSRDRVNSPLHF,TGTGCCAGCTCACGGGACAGGGTAAATTCACCCCTCCACTTT
TRBV6-5,-,TRBJ2-7,-,CASSYGTGQRAEQYF,TGTGCCAGCAGTTACGGAACCGGCCAGCGGGCCGAGCAGTACTTC
TRBV10-1,once,TRBJ2-3,-,CASSESGTPDTQYF,TGCGCCAGCAGTGAGTCCGGGACACCAGATACGCAGTATTTT
TRBV11-3,-,TRBJ1-1,-,CASSSGYSTEAFF,TGTGCCAGCAGCTCGGGATACAGCACTGAAGCTTTCTTT
TRBV4-1,-,TRBJ1-3,-,CASSQVRMWGRDAGNTIYF,TGCGCCAGCAGCCAAGTTAGGATGTGGGGGCGAGACGCTGGAAACACCATATATTTT
TRBV7-2,-,TRBJ1-2,-,CASSLVAGRGYTF,TGTGCCAGCAGCTTAGTTGCGGGGCGCGGCTACACCTTC
TRBV6-5,-,TRBJ1-1,TRBD1,CASRTGDQKAFF,TGTGCCAGCAGGACAGGGGACCAGAAAGCTTTCTTT
TRBV29-1,-,TRBJ2-5,TRBD1,CSVAPGQGAETQYF,TGCAGCGTTGCCCCGGGACAGGGGGCGGAGACCCAGTACTTC
TRBV9,-,TRBJ2-1,TRBD2,CASTLSGGSHNEQFF,TGTGCCAGCACCCTTAGCGGGGGGTCTCACAATGAGCAGTTCTTC
TRBV30,once,TRBJ2-2,TRBD2,CAWSLSGTYTGELFF,TGTGCCTGGAGTCTTAGCGGGACCTACACCGGGGAGCTGTTTTTT
TRBV5-1,-,TRBJ1-1,-,CASSGPTGFSTEAFF,TGCGCCAGCAGCGGACCCACAGGGTTTAGCACTGAAGCTTTCTTT
TRBV6-1,-,TRBJ1-3,-,CASSGPQGTGNTIYF,TGTGCCAGCAGTGGACCCCAGGGAACTGGAAACACCATATATTTT